One and the same sample provided the 9 T cell receptor beta chains below, sequenced in a study of blood T cells in healthy people across ages. With a J-beta primer mix and a sample-barcoded 5' primer, a second PCR ran about 7 to 11 cycles. Via MiXCR, TCRdb re-called the 5' RACE reads, giving one row per CDR3 protein. The sample carries around 780,000 distinct CDR3 sequences, roughly 24% recorded once. This sample was also put to use in a study of T cells of mothers and their children.

Material for sequencing was blood. The receptor set was obtained from a boy younger than 18 in good health.

The V and J genes are TRBV18 and TRBJ2-3, with a possible D match to TRBD1 (5 bases). The CDR3 consists of 15 residues. CDR1 and CDR2 from the germline V gene are KGHSH and LQKENI. Trimming removed 4 bases at V and 0 bases at J, with 11 bases between. CDR3 DNA: TGTGCCAGCTCACGCAGGGCCCCAAGCACAGATACGCAGTATTTT. Encoded protein: CASSRRAPSTDTQYF. The variable domain in full, completed from reference TRBV18 and TRBJ2-3, reads NAGVMQNPRHLVRRRGQEARLRCSPMKGHSHVYWYRQLPEEGLKFMVYLQKENIIDESGMPKERFSAEFPKEGPSILRIQQVVRGDSAAYFCASSRRAPSTDTQYFGPGTRLTVL.

A few counts support this clonotype. The V call is TRBV11-2, the J call TRBJ2-4, with 11 bases aligning to TRBD1. J was trimmed by 8 bases and V by 5 bases; bases with no gene match: 11. Germline V gives CDR1 SGHAT, CDR2 FQNNGV. The CDR3 has 16 residues. The CDR3 nucleotides read TGTGCCAGCAGCCCACAAAGGCGGGGACAGGGGGACATTCAGTACTTC. Translation gives CASSPQRRGQGDIQYF.

Turning to this clonotype: Mismatch with germline at one junction end may stem from a read error. The genes are TRBV4-2 and TRBJ2-5; no reliable D call. Germline V gene data show CDR1 as LGHNA and CDR2 as YNFKEQ. This CDR3 comprises 14 residues. As DNA, the CDR3 is TGTACCAGCAGCCAAGAGGCTACCCAAGAGACCCAGTACTTC. Translating it yields CTSSQEATQETQYF.

This clonotype was picked up a small number of times. The V and J genes are TRBV20-1 and TRBJ2-3; the D gene is possibly TRBD2 (6 bases). With 2 bases removed from V and 2 bases from J, the gap between germline ends came to 14 bases. The CDR3 length is 15 residues. Germline V gene lookup returns CDR1 DFQATT and CDR2 SNEGSKA (reference sequence). DNA of the CDR3: TGCAGTGCTAGATCGGTAGCGGAGAACACAGATACGCAGTATTTT. Protein product: CSARSVAENTDTQYF.

This chain uses TRBV5-1 with TRBJ2-5, with 9 bases identical to TRBD1. The closer fit of TRBJ2-7 to the DNA end suggests the J call may be wrong. The CDR3 loop spans 16 amino acids. CDR1 SGHRS and CDR2 YFSETQ come from the germline V gene. DNA for the CDR3: TGCGCCAGCAGCTTGATTACGGGGACAGGGAGGCTCGAGCAGTACTTC. Protein sequence: CASSLITGTGRLEQYF.

The V and J genes are TRBV5-1 and TRBJ2-5; TRBD1 is a possible D gene (6 bases). The J call is in doubt because the DNA end fits TRBJ2-7 better. The CDR3 runs to 15 residues. The germline V gene encodes CDR1 SGHRS and CDR2 YFSETQ. DNA for the CDR3: TGCGCCAGCAGCTTGGGCTCAGGGGATAGGTACGAGCAGTACTTC. This encodes CASSLGSGDRYEQYF.

The V call is TRBV12-3 or TRBV12-4, the J call TRBJ2-2; possible D gene TRBD2, 6 bases. Trimming removed 3 bases at V and 7 bases at J, with 18 bases between. The CDR3 consists of 16 residues. The CDR3 DNA follows: TGTGCCAGCAGTTTTGGCGTCGGGGTTAGCGGCGGGGAGCTGTTTTTT. As protein: CASSFGVGVSGGELFF.

This clonotype turned up a few times. The chain's CDR3 is CSAKTSGGYNEQFF. The CDR3 nucleotides read TGCAGCGCCAAGACTAGCGGGGGGTACAATGAGCAGTTCTTC. This chain links TRBV29-1 with TRBJ2-1; TRBD2 agrees at 13 bases. Unmatched junction bases numbered 4, after V lost 7 bases and J lost 4 bases. The CDR3 consists of 14 residues. Germline V gene data show CDR1 as SQVTM and CDR2 as ANQGSEA.

The CDR3: CASSLLPFTPGPPVRFF. The CDR3 DNA reads TGTGCCAGCAGCTTATTACCCTTTACTCCTGGTCCCCCCGTGCGGTTCTTC. The chain carries TRBV7-9 and TRBJ2-1, with no clear D. Germline loops: CDR1 SEHNR, CDR2 FQNEAQ (reference sequence). The CDR3 has 17 residues. V was pared by 2 bases and J by 15 bases, with 29 bases between. The full variable domain, rest sourced from reference TRBV7-9 and TRBJ2-1, is DTGVSQNPRHKITKRGQNVTFRCDPISEHNRLYWYRQTLGQGPEFLTYFQNEAQLEKSRLLSDRFSAERPKGSFSTLEIQRTEQGDSAMYLCASSLLPFTPGPPVRFFGPGTRLTVL.